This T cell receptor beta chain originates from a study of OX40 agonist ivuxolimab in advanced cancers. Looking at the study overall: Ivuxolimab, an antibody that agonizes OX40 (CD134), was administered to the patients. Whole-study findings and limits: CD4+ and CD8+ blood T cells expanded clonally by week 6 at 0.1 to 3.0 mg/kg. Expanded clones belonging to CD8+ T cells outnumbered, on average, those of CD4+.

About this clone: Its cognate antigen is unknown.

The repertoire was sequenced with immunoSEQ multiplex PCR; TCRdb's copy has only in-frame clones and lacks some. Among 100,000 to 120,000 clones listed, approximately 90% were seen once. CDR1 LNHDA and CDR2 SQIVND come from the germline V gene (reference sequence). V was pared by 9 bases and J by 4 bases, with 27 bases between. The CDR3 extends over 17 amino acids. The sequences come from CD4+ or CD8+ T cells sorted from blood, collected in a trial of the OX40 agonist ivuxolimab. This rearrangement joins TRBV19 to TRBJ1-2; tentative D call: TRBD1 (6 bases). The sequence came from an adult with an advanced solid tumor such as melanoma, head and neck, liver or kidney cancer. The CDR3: CASGFRSGDLRSYGYTF. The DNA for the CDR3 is TGTGCCAGCGGCTTTCGGTCAGGGGATCTGAGGTCCTATGGCTACACCTTC.